This TCR beta chain was recovered during a study of beta chain features in type 1 diabetes. Study-wide results and limits: Across all four CD4+ subsets, people with type 1 diabetes showed modestly shorter TCRB CDR3s.

J lost 0 bases, V lost 4 bases, and 4 bases had no gene match. Looked up from germline, CDR1 is KGHSH and CDR2 is LQKENI. The CDR3 is made up of 16 amino acids. Investigators reverse transcribed all isolated RNA, so they sequenced expressed TCRB transcripts. Sequenced by immunoSEQ multiplex PCR; TCRdb stores in-frame clones only, minus some. Of some 240,000 clones listed, 16% are singletons. The authors sorted CD4+ naive, central memory, regulatory and stem cell-like memory cells via CD45RO/CCR7/CD25/CD127/CD95/CD27. Details on this clone: Its target is unknown.

The receptor was derived from a man aged 30-40 years with type 1 diabetes. The chain employs TRBV18 and TRBJ2-2; 8 bases map to TRBD2. Sequencing was done on a sample of naive CD4+ T cells from blood. CDR3 coding DNA: TGTGCCAGCTCACTAACTAGCGGCGCGAACACCGGGGAGCTGTTTTTT. Translated: CASSLTSGANTGELFF. The full variable domain, with the rest looked up from reference TRBV18 and TRBJ2-2, is NAGVMQNPRHLVRRRGQEARLRCSPMKGHSHVYWYRQLPEEGLKFMVYLQKENIIDESGMPKERFSAEFPKEGPSILRIQQVVRGDSAAYFCASSLTSGANTGELFFGEGSRLTVL.